This TCR beta chain was captured by sequencing in a study of CD8+ T cells in alopecia areata (dated 2018 in TCRdb). With regard to the full study: Treated patients were enrolled in an open-label pilot trial of oral tofacitinib at 5 to 10 mg twice daily for moderate-to-severe alopecia areata. RNA was extracted with the PAXgene miRNA kit for fixed scalp, the miRNeasy kit for PBMCs, and the RNeasy kit for mouse skin. Scalp clonality was compared across normal scalp (n=4), patchy alopecia areata scalp (n=8), and alopecia totalis/universalis scalp (n=8). High-throughput TCRbeta sequencing was used to examine T cell clonal expansion in alopecia areata in both the C3H/HeJ mouse model and human patients. Patients received tofacitinib for 6 to 18 months and were then followed off drug for 6 months to check for delayed response and recurrence. In humans, TCRbeta sequencing was performed on scalp tissue and on sorted CD4+ and CD8+ peripheral blood T cells from healthy controls and from patients with patchy or totalis/universalis alopecia areata. Amplification of TCRbeta CDR3 regions was done by immunoSEQ multiplex PCR using 35 Vbeta forward primers and 13 Jbeta reverse primers. Biopsies were taken from tofacitinib-treated patients at baseline and again at 4 and 24 weeks into treatment, and several of those patients also had a later scalp biopsy.

Concerning this clone itself: Its recognized antigen is unknown. No base-level quality is on record; no much larger clone is a single base apart.

The method was the immunoSEQ multiplex PCR assay. For TCR sequencing, RNA was extracted from every sample and reverse transcribed into cDNA to serve as template. First-strand cDNA was synthesized with SuperScript III using a 2:1 mix of oligo-dT and random hexamers. Amplification bias was assessed with a synthetic immune receptor repertoire, and residual bias was removed computationally. From the authors' description of their analysis: Raw reads were preprocessed to remove errors, and CDR3 was defined according to IMGT conventions as the region from the conserved cysteine to phenylalanine. Clonality was computed by normalizing Shannon entropy by log2 of the number of productive unique TCRs and subtracting the result from 1. CD4 or CD8 identity of scalp clones was inferred by cross-referencing scalp TCRbeta sequences with sorted blood CD4 and CD8 repertoires. Here the immuneACCESS table is served through TCRdb, limited to in-frame sequences with V and J called. Missing clones are a known gap in these copies; in checked studies unresolved V genes cover under half, and the rest lacks a known reason. V and J calls and clone size are as listed in that table; D and trimming were resolved from the DNA. Counted in this sample were just over 150,000 clones; 45% to 55% of them appeared once. The ten most abundant clones make up approximately 19% of the sample.

Per the germline V gene (reference sequence), SSHAT is the CDR1 and FNYEAQ is the CDR2. At the junction V is shortened by 1 base and J by 1 base; bases outside the gene matches: 3. The CDR3 runs 15 amino acids, cysteine and phenylalanine included. Of all the DNA, just the CDR3 is kept, 45 bases in frame from base 1. Reading the label with the study, this specimen's time point is: baseline before oral tofacitinib. Lesional scalp punch biopsies and peripheral blood were collected from alopecia areata patients. PBMCs were isolated by density centrifugation and stained for CD3, CD4 and CD8, after which CD4+ and CD8+ T cells were sorted on a FACSAria. Beyond this particular receptor, the publication reports: TCR sequences shared between patients were less clear than in mice, possibly partly because of HLA diversity in the patient population. Compared with normal scalp, lesional scalp had higher clonality and more expanded CD8+ clones, particularly in alopecia totalis/universalis, a pattern that suggests antigenic drive. Unlike mouse skin, which is dominated by gammadelta T cells, normal human skin has resident alphabeta T cells that are also sequenced, and this complicates analysis of the scalp TCR repertoire.

This sequence originates from a human donor with alopecia areata. The chain was built from TRBV7-7 and TRBJ2-7; TRBD1 agrees with 8 junctional bases. The material was CD8+ T cells sorted from blood, obtained at week 0. CDR3 region: CASSLGTGRSYEQYF. The sequenced DNA: TGTGCCAGCAGCTTAGGGACAGGGAGATCCTACGAGCAGTACTTC. The CDR3 plus the reference TRBV7-7 and TRBJ2-7 genes for the other parts give the full variable domain: GAGVSQSPRYKVTKRGQDVTLRCDPISSHATLYWYQQALGQGPEFLTYFNYEAQPDKSGLPSDRFSAERPEGSISTLTIQRTEQRDSAMYRCASSLGTGRSYEQYFGPGTRLTVT.